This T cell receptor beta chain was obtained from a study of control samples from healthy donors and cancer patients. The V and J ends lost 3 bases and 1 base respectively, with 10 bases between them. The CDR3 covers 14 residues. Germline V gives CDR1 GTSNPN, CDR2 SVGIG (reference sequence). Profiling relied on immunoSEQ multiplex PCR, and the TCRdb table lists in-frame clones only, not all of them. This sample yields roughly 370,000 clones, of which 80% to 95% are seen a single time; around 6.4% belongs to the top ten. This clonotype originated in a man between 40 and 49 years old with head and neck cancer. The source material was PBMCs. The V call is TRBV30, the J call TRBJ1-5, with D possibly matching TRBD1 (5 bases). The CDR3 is CAWRGVGSNQPQHF. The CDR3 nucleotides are TGTGCCTGGAGGGGGGTGGGCAGCAATCAGCCCCAGCATTTT.